Each of the 14 T cell receptor beta chains below was sequenced from the same sample in a study of blood T cell repertoires in COVID-19. Clones were sequenced by immunoSEQ multiplex PCR, and TCRdb holds only the in-frame ones, with some missing. The sample includes 120,000 or so clones, about 80% seen only once; the top ten take about 3.8%. The sample comprised peripheral blood. The receptors shown here come from an elderly woman with acute or convalescent COVID-19.

This sequence joins TRBV5-5 and TRBJ2-3; unclear D gene. CDR1 and CDR2 (germline): SGHKS, YYEKEE (reference sequence). The V and J ends lost 4 bases and 0 bases respectively, with 21 bases between them. The CDR3 loop spans 18 amino acids. CDR3 protein: CASSAYPGATLSTDTQYF. CDR3 nucleotides: TGTGCCAGCAGCGCCTACCCTGGTGCTACCTTGAGCACAGATACGCAGTATTTT.

The rearrangement joins TRBV7-9 to TRBJ2-3, with TRBD1 matching 9 bases. Germline lookup yields CDR1 SEHNR and CDR2 FQNEAQ (reference sequence). V shed 1 base, J shed 1 base, and the junction held 3 bases outside the gene matches. This CDR3 region has 16 residues. Here the CDR3 DNA reads TGTGCCAGCAGCTTAGAGACAGGGGGGGGCACAGATACGCAGTATTTT. Amino acid sequence: CASSLETGGGTDTQYF.

The J gene is TRBJ2-1, the V gene TRBV7-3; TRBD2 might be the D (6 bases). V was cut by 3 bases and J by 6 bases, with 9 bases left in between. The CDR3 is 13 residues long. CDR1 and CDR2 (germline): SGHTA, FQGTGA. The DNA for the CDR3 is TGTGCCAGCAGCTTGGACTATCCCAATGAGCAGTTCTTC. Translating it yields CASSLDYPNEQFF.

The J gene is TRBJ1-6, the V gene TRBV7-7; possibly TRBD1 for D (6 bases). Deletions cut 6 bases from V and 7 bases from J, with 16 bases between. Germline CDR1 SSHAT, CDR2 FNYEAQ (reference sequence). This CDR3 comprises 15 residues. The CDR3: CASSFAGVGNSPLHF. CDR3 DNA sequence: TGTGCCAGCAGTTTCGCAGGGGTGGGAAATTCACCCCTCCACTTT.

This chain uses TRBV5-5 with TRBJ2-3, with 9 bases fitting TRBD1. Germline-derived CDR1 and CDR2 are SGHKS and YYEKEE (reference sequence). The CDR3 runs to 17 residues. V lost 5 bases to trimming and J lost 3 bases; unmatched junction nucleotides: 13. For the CDR3, the DNA is TGTGCCAGCAGACCGAGGCTGGGACAGGGAGGGACAGATACGCAGTATTTT. This gives the protein CASRPRLGQGGTDTQYF.

This clone has only one observation. The J gene is TRBJ1-1, the V gene TRBV4-1; D gene ambiguous. The CDR3 has 15 residues. Germline assignment: CDR1 MGHRA and CDR2 YSYEKL. Trimming removed 1 base at V and 2 bases at J, with 11 bases between. Here the CDR3 reads CASSQGALDNTEAFF. The CDR3 region has the DNA TGCGCCAGCAGCCAAGGGGCTTTAGACAACACTGAAGCTTTCTTT.

This clone was counted once. The chain combines TRBV3-1 (or the pseudogene TRBV3-2) with TRBJ1-1, with 10 bases matching TRBD1. The germline CDR1 and CDR2 sequences are LGHDT and YNNKEL (reference sequence). The CDR3 sequence is 15 residues long. V trimming: 3 bases; J trimming: 5 bases; junction bases outside the gene matches: 6. The CDR3 loop is CASSHARTGGTEAFF. The DNA of the CDR3 is TGTGCCAGCAGCCACGCCAGGACAGGGGGGACTGAAGCTTTCTTT.

V and J are TRBV6-4 and TRBJ2-2, with 7 bases identical to TRBD2. The J segment lost 7 bases and the V segment lost 7 bases, leaving 9 bases of the junction unmatched. The germline V gene encodes CDR1 MRHNA and CDR2 SNTAGT. The CDR3 has 14 residues. Here the CDR3 DNA reads TGTGCCAGCAATCGACCCGGGGGGAACGGGGAGCTGTTTTTT. Encoded protein: CASNRPGGNGELFF.

The V call is TRBV7-8, the J call TRBJ1-5, with no clear D. Germline V CDR1 and CDR2: SGHVS, FQNEAQ. CDR3 size: 13 residues. Trimming stripped 1 base from V and 7 bases from J, with 8 bases between. CDR3 in DNA: TGTGCCAGCAGCTTAGGAGTACTCCAGCCCCAGCATTTT. It specifies CASSLGVLQPQHF.

The J gene is TRBJ2-2, the V gene TRBV11-3, with D tentatively TRBD2 (5 bases). The CDR3 is 13 residues long. Germline V gene sequence: CDR1 SGHNT, CDR2 YENEEA. Trimming shortened V by 5 bases and J by 7 bases, and 11 bases separated the two germline ends. The CDR3 coding sequence is TGTGCCAGCAGCAAACGGGGAAACGGGGAGCTGTTTTTT. Its translation is CASSKRGNGELFF.

The V gene is TRBV27, the J gene TRBJ2-7; tentatively, D is TRBD1 (6 bases). This CDR3 region has 16 residues. Germline CDR1 reads MNHEY; CDR2 reads SMNVEV (reference sequence). Trimming shortened V by 5 bases and J by 2 bases, and 19 bases separated the two germline ends. The CDR3 protein is CASSIQGSRGPYEQYF. CDR3 sequence (DNA): TGTGCCAGCAGTATCCAGGGCTCCAGGGGACCCTACGAGCAGTACTTC.

Comment on this clone: The same CDR3 arises from other DNA sequences in this sample as well. The chain joins TRBV28 to TRBJ1-2; no firm D call. The CDR3 length is 12 residues. Trimming removed 6 bases from V and 1 base from J, with 6 bases in between. Germline CDR1 MDHEN, CDR2 SYDVKM. CDR3 nucleotide sequence: TGTGCCAGCAGCCTAGGTAACTATGGCTACACCTTC. Amino acids: CASSLGNYGYTF.

The chain's CDR3 is CASSGWGDWETQYF. The CDR3 nucleotides read TGTGCCAGCTCCGGCTGGGGAGATTGGGAGACCCAGTACTTC. The rearrangement links TRBV12-1 to TRBJ2-5; the DNA was not used to check the table's D call, TRBD2. TRBV12-1 is marked as a pseudogene. The CDR3 loop spans 14 amino acids.

The rearrangement uses TRBV6-6 and TRBJ2-2; TRBD1 aligns across 10 bases. Germline CDR1 and CDR2: MNHNY and SVGAGI (reference sequence). The trim removed 6 bases at V and 5 bases at J, leaving 3 bases unmatched. The CDR3 is 14 amino acids. In DNA form, the CDR3 reads TGTGCCAGCAGGGGGACAGGGGTGACCGGGGAGCTGTTTTTT. Translated: CASRGTGVTGELFF.